This TCR beta chain was documented in a study of cytomegalovirus exposure and HLA in healthy donors. Trimming stripped 0 bases from V and 10 bases from J, with 14 bases between. CDR3 length: 14 residues. Germline lookup yields CDR1 SGDLS and CDR2 YYNGEE. As for this clone: Its matching antigen is unknown.

PCR used 60 Vbeta primers and 13 Jbeta primers. The data were produced by immunoSEQ multiplex PCR, yet TCRdb's version contains in-frame clones alone and is incomplete. The sample has around 130,000 clones; just under 80% are singletons. Overall study results and limits: The presence/absence work took it that sequencing depth was about the same across donors. In a later analysis, a missense DCLRE1C variant was linked to TCR beta V- and J-gene trimming.

The chain joins TRBV9 to TRBJ2-1, with TRBD2 as a possible D gene (5 bases). The material sequenced was PBMCs. The TCR sequence derives from a woman aged 40 to 50 in good health and CMV-seronegative. This chain's CDR3 is CASSVAATPGEQFF. The CDR3 bases are TGTGCCAGCAGCGTAGCCGCGACCCCGGGAGAGCAGTTCTTC.